These 20 T cell receptor beta chains were all obtained from the same sample, sequenced in a study of blood T cell repertoires in COVID-19. Measured with immunoSEQ multiplex PCR; TCRdb has only the in-frame clones, and not every one. The sample carries around 85,000 clones, around 88% recorded once. The sample comprised peripheral blood. The receptors derive from a man aged 45-65 years with active COVID-19.

This clone showed up just once. This rearrangement joins TRBV6-5 to TRBJ2-7; TRBD1 is a possible D gene (7 bases). The germline V gene has CDR1 MNHEY and CDR2 SVGAGI. Deletions cut 2 bases from V and 4 bases from J, with 18 bases between. The CDR3 totals 16 residues. Here the CDR3 reads CASSYGGGGIGYEQYF. The CDR3 nucleotides read TGTGCCAGCAGTTACGGAGGGGGCGGAATCGGATACGAGCAGTACTTC.

V is TRBV25-1 and J is TRBJ1-1; tentatively, D is TRBD1 (6 bases). Germline V gene sequence: CDR1 MGHDK, CDR2 SYGVNS. The CDR3 has 15 amino acids. V dropped 6 bases and J dropped 1 base, with 15 bases sitting between them. The CDR3 nucleotides read TGTGCCAGCAGGATATGGGAGACAGGGAACACTGAAGCTTTCTTT. The encoded protein is CASRIWETGNTEAFF.

The rearrangement uses TRBV28 and TRBJ1-3; a possible D gene is TRBD1 (6 bases). CDR1 and CDR2 (germline): MDHEN, SYDVKM. The CDR3 covers 15 residues. Trimming left V 6 bases short and J 0 bases short, with 12 bases between. Written as DNA, the CDR3 is TGTGCCAGCAGGAAACAGGGAAACTCTGGAAACACCATATATTTT. This codes for CASRKQGNSGNTIYF.

This chain uses TRBV18 with TRBJ2-5; 7 bases fit TRBD1. This CDR3 is built from 16 residues. J was trimmed by 10 bases and V by 1 base; bases with no gene match: 15. In germline, CDR1 is KGHSH, CDR2 LQKENI. The CDR3 region is CASSPLSGTAPRDQYF. The CDR3 nucleotides are TGTGCCAGCTCACCACTCTCCGGGACAGCCCCCAGGGACCAGTACTTC.

V gene TRBV30 combines with J gene TRBJ1-6; TRBD1 is a possible D gene (5 bases). Trimming took off 2 bases at V and 0 bases at J, with 14 bases between the two ends. The CDR3 runs 17 residues. Germline CDR1 is GTSNPN and CDR2 is SVGIG (reference sequence). CDR3 region: CAWSRPGLSSYNSPLHF. CDR3 DNA: TGTGCCTGGAGTAGACCAGGGTTGAGCTCCTATAATTCACCCCTCCACTTT.

This CDR3 is CASSLSADRAYEQYF. DNA for the CDR3: TGTGCCAGCAGCTTAAGTGCGGACAGGGCCTACGAGCAGTACTTC. The V call is TRBV7-3, the J call TRBJ2-7; TRBD1 agrees at 8 bases. After removal of 1 base from V and 2 bases from J, the junction contained 4 bases not matched to a gene. This CDR3 has 15 amino acids. Germline V gene data show CDR1 as SGHTA and CDR2 as FQGTGA.

The chain has TRBV4-1 and TRBJ2-7; TRBD1 matches 9 bases. Germline V gene sequence: CDR1 MGHRA, CDR2 YSYEKL. The CDR3 is made up of 14 amino acids. V lost 4 bases and J lost 1; bases outside the gene matches: 2. DNA for the CDR3: TGCGCCAGCAGCCCTGGACAGGGGTCCTACGAGCAGTACTTC. Translated: CASSPGQGSYEQYF.

This rearrangement joins TRBV30 to TRBJ2-6; the D gene is possibly TRBD2 (6 bases). Germline V gene lookup returns CDR1 GTSNPN and CDR2 SVGIG (reference sequence). The CDR3 is made up of 13 amino acids. The CDR3 spells CAAGPSGANVLTF. The CDR3 DNA follows: TGTGCTGCGGGACCCTCTGGGGCCAACGTCCTGACTTTC.

The V gene is TRBV6-2 or TRBV6-3, the J gene TRBJ2-1; TRBD2 matches 9 bases. The CDR3 runs to 18 residues. V shed 0 bases and J 6 bases; nucleotides not matched to a gene: 12. The germline V gene has CDR1 MNHEY and CDR2 SVGEGT. CDR3 nucleotides: TGTGCCAGCAGTTACTCGGCGCAGCGGGGGGCCGGGTTCAATGAGCAGTTCTTC. Its translation is CASSYSAQRGAGFNEQFF.

V usage is TRBV5-1 and J usage is TRBJ1-2, with D uncertain. Per germline, CDR1 SGHRS and CDR2 YFSETQ. This CDR3 has 15 residues. V was shortened by 3 bases and J by 6 bases, with 18 bases between the two germline ends. CDR3 amino acids: CASSSFGGLRDGYTF. CDR3 bases: TGCGCCAGCAGCTCCTTTGGTGGCCTCCGGGATGGCTACACCTTC.

The chain carries TRBV18 and TRBJ2-5, with TRBD2 as a possible D gene (7 bases). V was shortened by 5 bases and J by 5 bases, with 21 bases between the two germline ends. This CDR3 has 16 residues. Per germline, CDR1 KGHSH and CDR2 LQKENI. The CDR3 DNA follows: TGTGCCAGCTCATCCCGATTTGGGGGGGCCGGTGAGACCCAGTACTTC. It yields the protein CASSSRFGGAGETQYF.

The CDR3 loop is CASSRGGSNSPLHF. CDR3 DNA: TGTGCCAGCAGCAGGGGCGGCTCAAATTCACCCCTCCACTTT. The chain joins TRBV5-6 to TRBJ1-6, with a weak D call TRBD1 (5 bases). Deletions cut 4 bases from V and 7 bases from J, with 12 bases between. The CDR3 consists of 14 residues. Germline loops: CDR1 SGHDT, CDR2 YYEEEE.

J is TRBJ1-4 and V is TRBV18; the match to TRBD1 covers 8 bases. The J segment lost 1 base and the V segment lost 6 bases, leaving 4 bases of the junction unmatched. Germline loops: CDR1 KGHSH, CDR2 LQKENI. The CDR3 totals 15 residues. The CDR3 loop reads CASSGDRITNEKLFF. In DNA, the CDR3 is TGTGCCAGCTCGGGGGACAGGATAACTAATGAAAAACTGTTTTTT.

The V gene is TRBV19, the J gene TRBJ2-5, with D perhaps matching TRBD2 (5 bases). The germline gives CDR1 LNHDA, CDR2 SQIVND (reference sequence). The CDR3 length is 11 residues. V dropped 7 bases and J dropped 4 bases, with 7 bases sitting between them. CDR3 loop: CASKAGETQYF. The CDR3 nucleotides are TGTGCCAGTAAGGCGGGAGAGACCCAGTACTTC.

This clone was found once. V is TRBV7-8 and J is TRBJ1-5, with no clear D. In germline, CDR1 is SGHVS, CDR2 FQNEAQ. The CDR3 is 18 residues long. V lost 1 base and J lost 0, with 16 bases in between. The CDR3 DNA follows: TGTGCCAGCAGCTTAGAGGTGCGACAAAGAAATAGCAATCAGCCCCAGCATTTT. This encodes CASSLEVRQRNSNQPQHF. Drawing the rest from reference TRBV7-8 and TRBJ1-5, the complete variable domain is GAGVSQSPRYKVAKRGQDVALRCDPISGHVSLFWYQQALGQGPEFLTYFQNEAQLDKSGLPSDRFFAERPEGSVSTLKIQRTQQEDSAVYLCASSLEVRQRNSNQPQHFGDGTRLSIL.

This chain connects TRBV27 to TRBJ2-2; tentatively, D is TRBD2 (5 bases). Germline V lookup: CDR1 MNHEY, CDR2 SMNVEV (reference sequence). Trimming took 8 bases from V and 4 from J, leaving 11 bases between them. The CDR3 contains 13 residues. As DNA, the CDR3 is TGTGCCAGCGGGAGACTCTTCACCGGGGAGCTGTTTTTT. It codes for CASGRLFTGELFF.

The chain joins TRBV5-1 to TRBJ2-3, with D perhaps matching TRBD2 (5 bases). CDR3 length: 15 residues. V lost 4 bases and J 1 base, leaving 13 bases between the germline ends. Germline assignment: CDR1 SGHRS and CDR2 YFSETQ. The DNA for the CDR3 is TGCGCCAGCAGCATGTCTAGCCCACGCACAGATACGCAGTATTTT. Translating gives CASSMSSPRTDTQYF.

The sample holds a few counts of this clone. The same CDR3 is also encoded by other DNA sequences in this sample. The chain recombines TRBV4-3 with TRBJ2-3; possible D gene TRBD2, 6 bases. V was cut by 0 bases and J by 1 base, with 11 bases left in between. The CDR3 is made up of 16 amino acids. Germline V gene sequence: CDR1 LGHNA, CDR2 YSLEER. In DNA, the CDR3 is TGCGCCAGCAGCCAAGAATTCGGAGGGGGCACAGATACGCAGTATTTT. This translates into CASSQEFGGGTDTQYF.

This chain connects TRBV2 to TRBJ2-6; D perhaps matches TRBD1 (5 bases). CDR3 size: 16 residues. V shed 7 bases and J shed 0 bases, with 13 bases lying between them. Germline CDR1 reads SNHLY; CDR2 reads FYNNEI. In nucleotides, the CDR3 is TGTGCCAGCAACGCCAGGGCTTTCTCTGGGGCCAACGTCCTGACTTTC. Translated, it gives CASNARAFSGANVLTF.

CDR3 protein: CSVEGLLTGELFF. In nucleotides, the CDR3 is TGCAGCGTCGAGGGACTTCTCACCGGGGAGCTGTTTTTT. The rearrangement uses TRBV29-1 and TRBJ2-2; a weak D match, TRBD2 (6 bases). Germline V CDR1 and CDR2: SQVTM, ANQGSEA. The CDR3 loop spans 13 amino acids. With 6 bases removed from V and 4 bases from J, the gap between germline ends came to 12 bases.